This TCR beta chain was sequenced for a study of shared clonotypes between healthy human individuals. Findings and limits, study-wide: Memory subsets had estimated richness that was generally smaller than that of naive subsets. Despite large depth, rarefaction showed incomplete sorted-subset sequencing.

Remarks on this clone: Its specificity is not known.

The V and J ends lost 0 bases and 10 bases respectively, with 14 bases between them. The CDR3 is 14 residues long. Germline assignment: CDR1 SGHRS and CDR2 YFSETQ. Produced via immunoSEQ multiplex PCR; TCRdb's table is partial and in-frame only. Of over 2 million clones listed, 85% to 95% are singletons. This TCR was sampled from a man aged 18 to 30 in good health. The specimen was naive CD4+ T cells sorted from blood. Subset specified: CD45RA+ positively selected. V is TRBV5-1 and J is TRBJ2-1, with a tentative D call TRBD2 (5 bases). CDR3 sequence: CASSLGPGGREQFF. The CDR3 bases are TGCGCCAGCAGCTTGGGGCCCGGAGGACGGGAGCAGTTCTTC.